This T cell receptor beta chain appears in the sequencing data of a study of cytomegalovirus exposure and HLA in healthy donors. From germline, CDR1 is SGHRS and CDR2 YFSETQ. V lost 5 bases, J lost 5 bases, and 6 bases stayed unmatched. The CDR3 is made up of 14 amino acids. This clone was found once. Its antigen is not known. PCR used 60 Vbeta primers and 13 Jbeta primers. Here immunoSEQ multiplex PCR was the method, and the copy in TCRdb shows in-frame clones only, minus some. The data hold roughly 170,000 clones, with around 80% observed a single time. Findings and caveats of the study: V- and J-gene trimming of TCR beta was linked (in a later analysis) to a missense DCLRE1C variant.

The sequence derives from a man aged 30 to 39 in good health and CMV-seropositive. This chain joins TRBV5-1 and TRBJ2-1, with 8 positions matching TRBD2. The sample taken for sequencing was PBMCs. The DNA of the CDR3 is TGCGCCAGCAGGTTAGCGGGGATAGACAATGAGCAGTTCTTC. Translated: CASRLAGIDNEQFF.